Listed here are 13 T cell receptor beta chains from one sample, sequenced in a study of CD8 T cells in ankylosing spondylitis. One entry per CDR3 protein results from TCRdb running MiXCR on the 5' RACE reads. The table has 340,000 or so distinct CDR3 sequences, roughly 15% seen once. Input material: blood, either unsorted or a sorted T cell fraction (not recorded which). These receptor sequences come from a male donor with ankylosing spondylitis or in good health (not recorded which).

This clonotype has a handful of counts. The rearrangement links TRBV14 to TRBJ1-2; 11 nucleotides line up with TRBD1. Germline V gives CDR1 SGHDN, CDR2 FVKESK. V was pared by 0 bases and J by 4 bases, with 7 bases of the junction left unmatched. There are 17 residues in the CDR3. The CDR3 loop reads CASSQDHRDRGTYGYTF. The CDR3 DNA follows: TGTGCCAGCAGCCAAGATCACCGGGACAGGGGGACCTATGGCTACACCTTC.

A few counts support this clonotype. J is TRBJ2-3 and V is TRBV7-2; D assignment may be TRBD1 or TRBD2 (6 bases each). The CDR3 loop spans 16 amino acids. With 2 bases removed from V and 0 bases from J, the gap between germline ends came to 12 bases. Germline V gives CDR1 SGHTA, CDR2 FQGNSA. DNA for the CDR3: TGTGCCAGCAGCTTATATAGGGGGGCTAGCACAGATACGCAGTATTTT. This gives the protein CASSLYRGASTDTQYF.

The CDR3 loop is CASSYGTASEAFF. CDR3 coding DNA: TGTGCCAGCAGTTACGGGACGGCTTCTGAAGCTTTCTTT. The gene calls are TRBV6-6 and TRBJ1-1; tentative D call: TRBD1 (5 bases). This CDR3 is 13 amino acids long. The V gene lost 2 bases and the J gene lost 6 bases, with 10 bases spanning the gap. CDR1 is MNHNY, CDR2 SVGAGI, per germline (reference sequence).

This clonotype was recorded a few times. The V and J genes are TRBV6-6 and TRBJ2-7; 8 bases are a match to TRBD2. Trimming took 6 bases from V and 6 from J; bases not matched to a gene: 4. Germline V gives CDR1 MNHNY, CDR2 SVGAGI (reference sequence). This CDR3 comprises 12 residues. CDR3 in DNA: TGTGCCAGCAGCTTCGGGGGGGTCGAGCAGTACTTC. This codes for CASSFGGVEQYF.

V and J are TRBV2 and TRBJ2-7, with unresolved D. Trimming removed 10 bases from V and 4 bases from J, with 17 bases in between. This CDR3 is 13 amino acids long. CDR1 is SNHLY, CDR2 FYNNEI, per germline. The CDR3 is CATRAEALYEQYF. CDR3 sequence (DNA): TGTGCCACTCGGGCAGAAGCCCTTTACGAGCAGTACTTC.

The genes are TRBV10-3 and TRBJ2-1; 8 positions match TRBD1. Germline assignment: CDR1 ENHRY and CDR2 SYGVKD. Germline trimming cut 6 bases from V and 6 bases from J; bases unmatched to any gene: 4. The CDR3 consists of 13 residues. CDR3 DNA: TGTGCCATCAGCCCGACAGGGGCCAATGAGCAGTTCTTC. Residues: CAISPTGANEQFF.

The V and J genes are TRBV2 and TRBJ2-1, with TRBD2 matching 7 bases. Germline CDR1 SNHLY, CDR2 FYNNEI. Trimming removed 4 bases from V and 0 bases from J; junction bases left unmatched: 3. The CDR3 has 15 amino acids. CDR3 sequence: CASSGSGGSYNEQFF. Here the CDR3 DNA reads TGTGCCAGCAGTGGTTCGGGGGGCTCCTACAATGAGCAGTTCTTC.

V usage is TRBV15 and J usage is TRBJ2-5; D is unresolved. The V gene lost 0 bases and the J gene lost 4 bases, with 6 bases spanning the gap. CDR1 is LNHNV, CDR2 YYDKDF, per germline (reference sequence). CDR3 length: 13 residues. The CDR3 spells CATSRELSETQYF. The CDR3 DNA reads TGTGCCACCAGCAGAGAATTATCAGAGACCCAGTACTTC.

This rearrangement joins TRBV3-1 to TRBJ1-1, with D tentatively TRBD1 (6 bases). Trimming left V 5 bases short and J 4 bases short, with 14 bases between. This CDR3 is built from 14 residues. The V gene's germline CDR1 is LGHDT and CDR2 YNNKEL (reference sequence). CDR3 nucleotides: TGTGCCAGCAGCTTTTCCCAGGGGAGCACTGAAGCTTTCTTT. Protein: CASSFSQGSTEAFF.

The CDR3 spells CASSLTGGNEQYF. Here the CDR3 DNA reads TGCGCCAGCAGCTTGACAGGGGGCAACGAGCAGTACTTC. The J gene is TRBJ2-7, the V gene TRBV5-1, with 9 bases fitting TRBD1. The CDR3 is 13 residues long. Germline lookup yields CDR1 SGHRS and CDR2 YFSETQ. Losses at the gene ends were 1 base for V and 5 bases for J; bases not matched to a gene: 1.

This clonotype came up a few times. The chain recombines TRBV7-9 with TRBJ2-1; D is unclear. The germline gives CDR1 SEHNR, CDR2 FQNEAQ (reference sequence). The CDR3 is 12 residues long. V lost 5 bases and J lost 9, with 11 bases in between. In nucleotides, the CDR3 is TGTGCCAGCAGCCCTGGGCGGAGTGAGCAGTTCTTC. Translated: CASSPGRSEQFF.

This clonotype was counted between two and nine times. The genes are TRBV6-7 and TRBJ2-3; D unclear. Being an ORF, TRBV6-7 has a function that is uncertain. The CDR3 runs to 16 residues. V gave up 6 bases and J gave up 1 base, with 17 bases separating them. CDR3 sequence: CASSASPPRRTDTQYF. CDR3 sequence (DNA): TGTGCCAGCAGCGCCTCCCCTCCAAGGCGCACAGATACGCAGTATTTT.

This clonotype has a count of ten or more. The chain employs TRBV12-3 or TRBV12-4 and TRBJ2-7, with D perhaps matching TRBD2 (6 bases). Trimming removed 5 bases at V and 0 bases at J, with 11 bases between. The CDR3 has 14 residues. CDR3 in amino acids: CASSRTGVSYEQYF. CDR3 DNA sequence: TGTGCCAGCAGTCGGACGGGGGTCTCCTACGAGCAGTACTTC.